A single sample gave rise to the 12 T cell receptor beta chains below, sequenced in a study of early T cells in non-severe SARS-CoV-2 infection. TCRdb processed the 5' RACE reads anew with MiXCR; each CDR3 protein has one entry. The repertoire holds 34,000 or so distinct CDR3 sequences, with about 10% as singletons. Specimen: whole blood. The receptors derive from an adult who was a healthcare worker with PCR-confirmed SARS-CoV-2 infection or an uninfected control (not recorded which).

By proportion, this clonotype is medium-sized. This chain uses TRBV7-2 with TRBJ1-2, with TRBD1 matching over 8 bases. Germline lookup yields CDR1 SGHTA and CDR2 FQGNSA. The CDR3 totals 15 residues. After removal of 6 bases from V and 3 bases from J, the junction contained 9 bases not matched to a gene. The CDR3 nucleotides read TGTGCCAGCAGTTTTACCCAGGGGGCCGACTATGGCTACACCTTC. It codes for CASSFTQGADYGYTF.

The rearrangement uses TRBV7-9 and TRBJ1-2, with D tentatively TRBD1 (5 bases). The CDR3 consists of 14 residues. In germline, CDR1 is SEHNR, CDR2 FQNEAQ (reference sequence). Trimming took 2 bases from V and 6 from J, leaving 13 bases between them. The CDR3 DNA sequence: TGTGCCAGCAGCTTATTGGGGGGAGGCCATGGCTACACCTTC. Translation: CASSLLGGGHGYTF.

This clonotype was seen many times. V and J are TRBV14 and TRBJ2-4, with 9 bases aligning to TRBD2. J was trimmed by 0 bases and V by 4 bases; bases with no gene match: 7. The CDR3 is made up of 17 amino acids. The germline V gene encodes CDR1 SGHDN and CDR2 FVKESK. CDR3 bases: TGTGCCAGCAGCCGCGAAGCGGGAGGTTTAGCCAAAAACATTCAGTACTTC. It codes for CASSREAGGLAKNIQYF.

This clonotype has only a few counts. The CDR3 reads CASSLAAGGGETQYF. For the CDR3, the DNA is TGTGCCAGCAGCCTAGCAGCCGGGGGCGGCGAGACCCAGTACTTC. The chain employs TRBV12-3 or TRBV12-4 and TRBJ2-5, with D possibly called TRBD1 or TRBD2 (6 bases each). The CDR3 is made up of 15 amino acids. Trimming removed 6 bases at V and 5 bases at J, with 19 bases between.

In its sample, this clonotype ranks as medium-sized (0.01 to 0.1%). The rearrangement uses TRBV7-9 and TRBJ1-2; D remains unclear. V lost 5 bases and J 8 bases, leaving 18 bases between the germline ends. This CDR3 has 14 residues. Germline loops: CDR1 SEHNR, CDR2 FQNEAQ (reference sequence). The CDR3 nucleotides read TGTGCCAGCAGCCCTAGGGCCGCCCCCGACGGCTACACCTTC. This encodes CASSPRAAPDGYTF.

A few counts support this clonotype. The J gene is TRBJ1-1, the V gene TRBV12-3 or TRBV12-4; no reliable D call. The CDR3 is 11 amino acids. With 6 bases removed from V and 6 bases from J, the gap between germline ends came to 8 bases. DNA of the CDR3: TGTGCCAGCAGCCCGAGATCTGAAGCTTTCTTT. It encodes CASSPRSEAFF.

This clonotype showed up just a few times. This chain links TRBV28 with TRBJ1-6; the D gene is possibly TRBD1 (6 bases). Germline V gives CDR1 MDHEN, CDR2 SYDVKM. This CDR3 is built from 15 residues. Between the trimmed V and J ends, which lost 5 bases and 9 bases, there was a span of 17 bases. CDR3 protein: CASSQEQGSSSPLHF. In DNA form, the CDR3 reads TGTGCCAGCAGTCAGGAACAGGGCTCGAGTTCACCCCTCCACTTT. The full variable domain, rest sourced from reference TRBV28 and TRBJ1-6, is DVKVTQSSRYLVKRTGEKVFLECVQDMDHENMFWYRQDPGLGLRLIYFSYDVKMKEKGDIPEGYSVSREKKERFSLILESASTNQTSMYLCASSQEQGSSSPLHFGNGTRLTVT.

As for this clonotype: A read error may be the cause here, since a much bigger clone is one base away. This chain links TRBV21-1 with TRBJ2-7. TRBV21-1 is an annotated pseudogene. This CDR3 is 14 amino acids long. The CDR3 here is CANSKVKGLREQYF. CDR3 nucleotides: TGTGCCAACAGCAAAGTAAAGGGTCTGCGCGAGCAGTACTTC.

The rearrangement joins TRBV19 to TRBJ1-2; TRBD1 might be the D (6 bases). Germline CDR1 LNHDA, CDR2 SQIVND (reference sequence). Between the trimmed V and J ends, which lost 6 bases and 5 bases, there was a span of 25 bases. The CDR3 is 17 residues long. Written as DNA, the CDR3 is TGTGCCAGTAGGGAGACGACAGGCCTATTCTCTCCTTATGGCTACACCTTC. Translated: CASRETTGLFSPYGYTF. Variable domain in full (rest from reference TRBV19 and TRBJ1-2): DGGITQSPKYLFRKEGQNVTLSCEQNLNHDAMYWYRQDPGQGLRLIYYSQIVNDFQKGDIAEGYSVSREKKESFPLTVTSAQKNPTAFYLCASRETTGLFSPYGYTFGSGTRLTVV.

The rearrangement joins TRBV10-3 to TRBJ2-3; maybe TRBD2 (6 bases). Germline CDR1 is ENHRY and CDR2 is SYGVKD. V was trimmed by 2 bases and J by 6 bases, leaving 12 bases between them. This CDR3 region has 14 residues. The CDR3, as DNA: TGTGCCATCAGTGAGCCCCTGGAGGGGGATACGCAGTATTTT. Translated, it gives CAISEPLEGDTQYF.

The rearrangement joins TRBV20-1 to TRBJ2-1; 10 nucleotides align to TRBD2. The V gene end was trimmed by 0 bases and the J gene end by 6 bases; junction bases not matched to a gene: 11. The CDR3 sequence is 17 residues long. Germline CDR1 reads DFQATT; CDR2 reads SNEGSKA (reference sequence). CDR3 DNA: TGCAGTGCTAGAGATCCAAGGAGCGGGGGGGCCACCAATGAGCAGTTCTTC. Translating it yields CSARDPRSGGATNEQFF.

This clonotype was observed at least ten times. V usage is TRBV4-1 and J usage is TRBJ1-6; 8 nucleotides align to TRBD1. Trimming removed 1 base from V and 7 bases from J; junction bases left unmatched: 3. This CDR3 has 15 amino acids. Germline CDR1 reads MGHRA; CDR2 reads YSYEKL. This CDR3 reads CASSQAGQGNSPLHF. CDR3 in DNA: TGCGCCAGCAGCCAAGCCGGACAGGGAAATTCACCCCTCCACTTT.